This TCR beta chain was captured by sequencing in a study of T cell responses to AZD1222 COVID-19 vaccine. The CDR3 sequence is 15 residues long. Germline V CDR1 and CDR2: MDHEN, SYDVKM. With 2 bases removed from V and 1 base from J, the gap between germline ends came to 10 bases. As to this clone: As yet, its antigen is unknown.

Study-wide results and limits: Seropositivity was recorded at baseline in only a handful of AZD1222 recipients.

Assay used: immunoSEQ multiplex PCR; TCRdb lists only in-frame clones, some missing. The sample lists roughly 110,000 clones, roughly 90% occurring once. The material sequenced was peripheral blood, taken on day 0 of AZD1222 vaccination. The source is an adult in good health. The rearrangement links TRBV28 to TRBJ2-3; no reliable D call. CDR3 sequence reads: CASSLGRPRTDTQYF. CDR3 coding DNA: TGTGCCAGCAGTTTAGGCAGGCCCCGCACAGATACGCAGTATTTT.